This T cell receptor beta chain is from a study of beta chain features in type 1 diabetes. This clone was counted only a few times. Its target is not known. Whole-study findings and limits: In all four CD4+ subsets, TCRB CDR3 length was significantly, moderately reduced in type 1 diabetes.

All of the isolated RNA was reverse transcribed, so expressed TCRB transcripts were sequenced. Clones were read by immunoSEQ multiplex PCR, and TCRdb kept only the in-frame ones, dropping some. The repertoire holds 95,000 to 110,000 clones, with 28% as singletons. CDR1 is SNHLY, CDR2 FYNNEI, per germline. The CDR3 has 14 amino acids. The germline V and J ends were trimmed by 6 bases and 0 bases, with 9 bases remaining between them. V is TRBV2 and J is TRBJ1-5; no clear D gene. This receptor was identified in a young woman with type 1 diabetes. Material for sequencing was central memory CD4+ T cells from blood. The CDR3 is CASRGGVSNQPQHF. In DNA, the CDR3 is TGTGCCAGCAGGGGAGGCGTTAGCAATCAGCCCCAGCATTTT.